The 3 T cell receptor beta chains presented below share a single source sample, sequenced in a study of shared clonotypes between healthy human individuals. The protocol was immunoSEQ multiplex PCR, while the TCRdb copy is restricted to in-frame clones and leaves out a portion. The table lists 2 million to 2.5 million clones, about 92% of them singletons. Sequenced: naive CD4+ T cells from PBMCs. Subset noted: CD45RA+ positively selected. The receptors were gathered from a man between 18 and 29 years old in good health. Some clones in this sample may be carry-over from other donors' samples.

This sequence joins TRBV9 and TRBJ2-1; TRBD2 agrees at 10 bases. Trimming at V came to 4 bases and at J to 3 bases, leaving 4 bases not matched to a gene. CDR1 and CDR2 from the germline V gene are SGDLS and YYNGEE. The CDR3 runs to 15 residues. CDR3 DNA: TGTGCCAGCAGCCTAACTAGCGGGAACTACAATGAGCAGTTCTTC. This sequence encodes CASSLTSGNYNEQFF.

This rearrangement joins TRBV6-5 to TRBJ2-1; perhaps TRBD2 as D (6 bases). CDR3 length equals 15 residues. CDR1 and CDR2 from the germline V gene are MNHEY and SVGAGI. V was clipped by 7 bases and J by 0 bases, with 13 bases between them. DNA for the CDR3: TGTGCCAGCACTAGCGCCATGAGCTCCTACAATGAGCAGTTCTTC. This gives the protein CASTSAMSSYNEQFF.

This chain uses TRBV9 with TRBJ1-4, with a possible D match to TRBD1 (6 bases). Trimming stripped 4 bases from V and 6 bases from J, with 13 bases between. The CDR3 has 14 residues. Germline V gene sequence: CDR1 SGDLS, CDR2 YYNGEE. CDR3 protein: CASSLEQGDEKLFF. The CDR3 DNA is TGTGCCAGCAGCTTAGAACAGGGAGATGAAAAACTGTTTTTT.